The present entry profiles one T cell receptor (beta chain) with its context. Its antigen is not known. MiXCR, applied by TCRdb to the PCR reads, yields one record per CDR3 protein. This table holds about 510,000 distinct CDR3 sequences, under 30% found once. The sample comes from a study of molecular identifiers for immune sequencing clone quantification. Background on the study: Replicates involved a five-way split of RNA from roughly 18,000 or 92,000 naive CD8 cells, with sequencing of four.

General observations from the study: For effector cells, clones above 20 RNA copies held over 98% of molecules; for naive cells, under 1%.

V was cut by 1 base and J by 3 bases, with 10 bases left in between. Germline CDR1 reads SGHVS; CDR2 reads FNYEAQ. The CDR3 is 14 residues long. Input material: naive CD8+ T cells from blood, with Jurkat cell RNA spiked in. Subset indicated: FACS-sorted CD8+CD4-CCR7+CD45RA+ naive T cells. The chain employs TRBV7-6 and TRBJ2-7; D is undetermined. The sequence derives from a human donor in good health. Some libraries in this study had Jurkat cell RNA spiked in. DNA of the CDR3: TGTGCCAGCAGCTTAGAATCCGACGGCTACGAGCAGTACTTC. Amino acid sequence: CASSLESDGYEQYF.